The rows below give T cell receptor beta chains drawn from one sample of a study of T cells in Graves' hyperthyroidism and ophthalmopathy. TCRdb re-called the multiplex PCR reads with MiXCR, one entry per CDR3 protein. In the table there are some 400,000 distinct CDR3 sequences, about 15% of which are singletons. Source material: blood. These TCRs come from a woman aged 55-69 years with Graves' hyperthyroidism. Each CDR3 is given with its conserved first and last residue. A D gene is named only where the DNA matches it firmly. Rows give clone size only sometimes, using once, few, many, or a class for an expanded clone.

cdr3_aa: CASSESSPTDTQYF
cdr3_nt: TGCGCCAGCAGTGAGTCGTCCCCGACAGATACGCAGTATTTT
v_call: TRBV10-2
d_call: NA
clone_size: NA
j_call: TRBJ2-3

cdr3_aa: CASSEARRGTEAFF
cdr3_nt: TGTGCCAGCAGCGAGGCCAGAAGGGGGACTGAAGCTTTCTTT
v_call: TRBV2
d_call: NA
clone_size: many
j_call: TRBJ1-1

cdr3_aa: CASGDGTRGYEQYF
cdr3_nt: TGTGCCAGCGGAGACGGGACCCGTGGCTACGAGCAGTACTTC
v_call: TRBV12-3/TRBV12-4
d_call: NA
clone_size: few
j_call: TRBJ2-7

cdr3_aa: CASSLWAGTGGVEAFF
cdr3_nt: TGTGCCAGCAGTTTATGGGCCGGGACCGGAGGGGTTGAAGCTTTCTTT
v_call: TRBV27
d_call: NA
clone_size: many
j_call: TRBJ1-1

cdr3_aa: CASSSSGAQETQYF
cdr3_nt: NA
v_call: TRBV12-3/TRBV12-4
d_call: NA
clone_size: many
j_call: TRBJ2-5

cdr3_aa: CASAKRAYLEVDTQYF
cdr3_nt: TGTGCCAGCGCTAAAAGGGCGTACCTAGAAGTAGATACGCAGTATTTT
v_call: TRBV27
d_call: NA
clone_size: many
j_call: TRBJ2-3

cdr3_aa: CSARRAGYQETQYF
cdr3_nt: TGCAGTGCTAGAAGGGCTGGGTACCAAGAGACCCAGTACTTC
v_call: TRBV20-1
d_call: NA
clone_size: NA
j_call: TRBJ2-5

cdr3_aa: CAWGQGVEQYF
cdr3_nt: TGTGCCTGGGGACAGGGGGTTGAGCAGTACTTC
v_call: TRBV30
d_call: TRBD1
clone_size: many
j_call: TRBJ2-7

cdr3_aa: CASNPGTSDNEQFF
cdr3_nt: TGTGCCAGCAATCCCGGGACTAGCGACAATGAGCAGTTCTTC
v_call: TRBV6-1
d_call: TRBD2
clone_size: NA
j_call: TRBJ2-1

cdr3_aa: CSVGVAPGAYNEQFF
cdr3_nt: TGCAGCGTTGGGGTCGCCCCCGGGGCCTACAATGAGCAGTTCTTC
v_call: TRBV29-1
d_call: NA
clone_size: once
j_call: TRBJ2-1

cdr3_aa: CASSRNAEAFF
cdr3_nt: TGTGCCAGCAGCAGGAACGCTGAAGCTTTCTTT
v_call: TRBV6-2/TRBV6-3
d_call: NA
clone_size: NA
j_call: TRBJ1-1

cdr3_aa: CAWRGSGRSETQYF
cdr3_nt: TGTGCCTGGAGAGGTAGCGGGAGAAGTGAGACCCAGTACTTC
v_call: TRBV30
d_call: TRBD2
clone_size: NA
j_call: TRBJ2-5

cdr3_aa: CATSDPKGAAETQYF
cdr3_nt: TGTGCCACCAGTGATCCCAAGGGGGCGGCGGAGACCCAGTACTTC
v_call: TRBV24-1
d_call: TRBD1
clone_size: NA
j_call: TRBJ2-5

cdr3_aa: CSARVWGAYGYTF
cdr3_nt: TGCAGTGCTAGAGTATGGGGGGCCTATGGCTACACCTTC
v_call: TRBV20-1
d_call: NA
clone_size: many
j_call: TRBJ1-2

cdr3_aa: CASSFSLTVNYGYTF
cdr3_nt: TGTGCCAGCAGTTTCTCGTTGACAGTTAACTATGGCTACACCTTC
v_call: TRBV28
d_call: NA
clone_size: NA
j_call: TRBJ1-2

cdr3_aa: CASNQPLARNEQFF
cdr3_nt: TGCGCCAGCAACCAACCGCTAGCGAGGAATGAGCAGTTCTTC
v_call: TRBV4-1
d_call: NA
clone_size: few
j_call: TRBJ2-1

cdr3_aa: CASNPGLAETQYF
cdr3_nt: TGTGCCAGCAACCCTGGACTAGCGGAGACCCAGTACTTC
v_call: TRBV2
d_call: TRBD2
clone_size: many
j_call: TRBJ2-5

cdr3_aa: CSASGGSSYNEQYF
cdr3_nt: TGCAGTGCTAGCGGCGGGAGCTCCTACAATGAGCAGTACTTC
v_call: TRBV20-1
d_call: TRBD2
clone_size: few
j_call: TRBJ2-7

cdr3_aa: CASSLGLSGANVLTF
cdr3_nt: TGTGCCAGCAGCTTAGGTCTCTCTGGGGCCAACGTCCTGACTTTC
v_call: TRBV7-9
d_call: NA
clone_size: many
j_call: TRBJ2-6

cdr3_aa: CASSDWANYGYTF
cdr3_nt: TGTGCCAGCAGTGATTGGGCCAACTATGGCTACACCTTC
v_call: TRBV11-2
d_call: NA
clone_size: NA
j_call: TRBJ1-2

cdr3_aa: CASSPTSQNIQYF
cdr3_nt: TGTGCCAGCAGCCCAACTTCTCAAAACATTCAGTACTTC
v_call: TRBV7-9
d_call: NA
clone_size: NA
j_call: TRBJ2-4

cdr3_aa: CASGLATGTGVPPSYGYTF
cdr3_nt: TGTGCTAGTGGTTTGGCTACTGGGACAGGGGTCCCCCCTAGCTATGGCTACACCTTC
v_call: TRBV12-5
d_call: TRBD1
clone_size: many
j_call: TRBJ1-2

cdr3_aa: CASSLTGGFQPQHF
cdr3_nt: TGTGCCAGCAGTTTAACAGGGGGCTTTCAGCCCCAGCATTTT
v_call: TRBV12-3/TRBV12-4
d_call: TRBD1
clone_size: many
j_call: TRBJ1-5

cdr3_aa: CASTIIQGTYTEAFF
cdr3_nt: TGTGCCAGCACCATAATACAGGGAACGTACACTGAAGCTTTCTTT
v_call: TRBV6-2/TRBV6-3
d_call: NA
clone_size: many
j_call: TRBJ1-1

cdr3_aa: CSALDTNTEAFF
cdr3_nt: TGCAGTGCGCTGGACACGAACACTGAAGCTTTCTTT
v_call: TRBV20-1
d_call: NA
clone_size: many
j_call: TRBJ1-1

cdr3_aa: CASSFYICSARERQDGSYEQYF
cdr3_nt: NA
v_call: TRBV11-2
d_call: NA
clone_size: NA
j_call: TRBJ2-7

cdr3_aa: CASSHRASGVATDTQYF
cdr3_nt: TGTGCCAGCAGCCATAGGGCTAGCGGGGTTGCCACAGATACGCAGTATTTT
v_call: TRBV7-2
d_call: TRBD2
clone_size: many
j_call: TRBJ2-3

cdr3_aa: CSAAGTPIAIQYF
cdr3_nt: TGCAGTGCTGCCGGGACTCCTATAGCGATTCAGTACTTC
v_call: TRBV20-1
d_call: NA
clone_size: few
j_call: TRBJ2-4

cdr3_aa: CASSYLRGMATNEKLFF
cdr3_nt: TGTGCCAGCAGTTACTTGAGAGGGATGGCAACTAATGAAAAACTGTTTTTT
v_call: TRBV6-6
d_call: NA
clone_size: many
j_call: TRBJ1-4